The 11 T cell receptor beta chains listed next were all sequenced from one sample in a study of cytomegalovirus exposure and HLA in healthy donors (dated by TCRdb to the late 2010s). The method was the immunoSEQ multiplex PCR assay. What TCRdb holds here is the immuneACCESS table cut down to in-frame rearrangements. Part of the clones is not present; checked against another copy, under half of the missing clones reflect an unresolved V gene, and the others are unexplained. This sample lists some 330,000 clones; 86% were detected once. The ten largest account for around 0.8% of the sample. Sequencing was carried out using PBMCs. The receptors were gathered from a woman younger than 35 in good health and CMV-seronegative.

The chain uses TRBV5-8 and TRBJ1-2, with D possibly being TRBD1 (6 bases). The CDR3 has 14 residues. The germline V gene has CDR1 SGHTS and CDR2 YDEGEE. The ends were cut back, 3 bases at V and 8 bases at J, with 17 bases in the middle. The DNA for the CDR3 is TGTGCCAGCAGCTCCCCCCCGGGGGGGCTCGGCTACACCTTC. Protein: CASSSPPGGLGYTF.

The chain combines TRBV12-5 with TRBJ2-7; a possible D gene is TRBD1 (5 bases). The CDR3 is 15 residues long. The V end lost 0 bases, the J end lost 3 bases, and 12 bases lay between the germline ends. Germline CDR1 reads LGHNT; CDR2 reads FRNRAP. Here the CDR3 reads CASGLVGASGYEQYF. For the CDR3, the DNA is TGTGCTAGTGGTTTGGTAGGGGCTAGTGGCTACGAGCAGTACTTC. The full variable domain, its missing parts supplied by reference TRBV12-5 and TRBJ2-7, is DARVTQTPRHKVTEMGQEVTMRCQPILGHNTVFWYRQTMMQGLELLAYFRNRAPLDDSGMPKDRFSAEMPDATLATLKIQPSEPRDSAVYFCASGLVGASGYEQYFGPGTRLTVT.

This chain joins TRBV6-5 and TRBJ1-1; D gene uncertain. Germline V gives CDR1 MNHEY, CDR2 SVGAGI. This CDR3 region has 13 residues. V dropped 4 bases and J dropped 0 bases, with 6 bases sitting between them. CDR3 bases: TGTGCCAGCAGTTCCTTTGTGAACACTGAAGCTTTCTTT. The encoded protein is CASSSFVNTEAFF.

This chain connects TRBV5-6 to TRBJ2-1; D may be TRBD2 (7 bases). The CDR3 is 19 residues long. Trimming removed 1 base at V and 6 bases at J, with 26 bases between. In germline, CDR1 is SGHDT, CDR2 YYEEEE. This CDR3 is CASSLLRGAPTTMINEQFF. In DNA form, the CDR3 reads TGTGCCAGCAGCTTGCTACGGGGGGCCCCCACAACAATGATCAATGAGCAGTTCTTC.

The V gene is TRBV6-5, the J gene TRBJ2-7; no clear D. CDR1 and CDR2 (germline): MNHEY, SVGAGI. V was cut by 2 bases and J by 5 bases, with 10 bases left in between. There are 13 residues in the CDR3. CDR3 region: CASSYGEGNEQYF. DNA of the CDR3: TGTGCCAGCAGTTACGGAGAAGGCAACGAGCAGTACTTC.

DNA for the CDR3: TGCGCCAGCAGCTTGAGGCTAGCCGCAAACGAGCAGTACTTC. Translating gives CASSLRLAANEQYF. The rearrangement links TRBV5-1 to TRBJ2-7; D might be TRBD2 (5 bases). Trimming shortened V by 1 base and J by 5 bases, and 13 bases separated the two germline ends. Looked up from germline, CDR1 is SGHRS and CDR2 is YFSETQ. The CDR3 runs to 14 residues.

The chain carries TRBV6-6 and TRBJ2-5, with 7 bases matching TRBD1. The germline gives CDR1 MNHNY, CDR2 SVGAGI (reference sequence). The CDR3 runs 15 residues. J lost 4 bases, V lost 4 bases, and 9 bases had no gene match. The CDR3 loop reads CASSFPQGGGETQYF. The CDR3 DNA follows: TGTGCCAGCAGTTTTCCACAAGGGGGCGGAGAGACCCAGTACTTC.

The CDR3 is CASSDSALAGGRYEQYF. DNA for the CDR3: TGTGCCAGCAGTGACTCCGCCCTAGCGGGAGGCCGCTACGAGCAGTACTTC. The chain couples TRBV6-4 to TRBJ2-7, with 11 nucleotides matching TRBD2. CDR1 and CDR2 (germline): MRHNA, SNTAGT. V gave up 0 bases and J gave up 3 bases; unmatched junction bases: 7. The CDR3 runs to 17 residues.

The V and J genes are TRBV9 and TRBJ2-3, with TRBD2 matching over 10 bases. V trimming: 4 bases; J trimming: 4 bases; junction bases outside the gene matches: 3. Germline V lookup: CDR1 SGDLS, CDR2 YYNGEE. The CDR3 totals 14 residues. The CDR3 reads CASSSGREADTQYF. The CDR3 nucleotides are TGTGCCAGCAGCAGCGGGAGGGAGGCAGATACGCAGTATTTT.

This chain's CDR3 is CATGQGEDTGELFF. In nucleotides, the CDR3 is TGTGCCACTGGACAGGGAGAAGACACCGGGGAGCTGTTTTTT. The rearrangement links TRBV2 to TRBJ2-2, with 8 bases identical to TRBD1. The CDR3 totals 14 residues. With 10 bases clipped from V and 3 bases from J, the junction kept 7 bases outside the gene matches. The germline V gene has CDR1 SNHLY and CDR2 FYNNEI.

V and J are TRBV27 and TRBJ1-4; 8 bases are shared with TRBD1. CDR1 and CDR2 (germline): MNHEY, SMNVEV (reference sequence). Unmatched junction bases numbered 5, after V lost 5 bases and J lost 3 bases. The CDR3 spans 15 residues. CDR3 DNA: TGTGCCAGCAGTGAGACAGGGGTGGCTAATGAAAAACTGTTTTTT. Its protein product is CASSETGVANEKLFF.